The clone carrying this T cell receptor beta chain was observed a handful of times. What it recognizes is unknown. The sequenced template was cDNA made from the entire isolated RNA. Repertoires were generated with immunoSEQ multiplex PCR, while TCRdb's copy carries only in-frame clones and drops some. The sample includes 140,000 to 150,000 clones, roughly 48% of them seen just once. Based on CD45RO/CCR7/CD25/CD127/CD95/CD27, CD4+ regulatory, stem cell-like memory, naive and central memory cells were sorted. All of the sorted populations showed purity greater than 95%. The entry originates in a study of beta chain features in type 1 diabetes. Study context: The examined sorted cells totaled approximately 110 million across samples. Study-wide findings and caveats: When VDJ junctions were examined, type 1 diabetes patients showed fewer insertions and more deletions.

Sample: Tregs from blood. The receptor comes from a man aged 18-30 years in good health.

The DNA for the CDR3 is TGTGCCAGCAGCTTTTTAGGGGCCTATGGCTACACCTTC. It is translated as CASSFLGAYGYTF. V and J are TRBV7-9 and TRBJ1-2, with D perhaps TRBD1 (5 bases). Looked up from germline, CDR1 is SEHNR and CDR2 is FQNEAQ (reference sequence). V lost 3 bases to trimming and J lost 4 bases, with 9 bases between them. This CDR3 is built from 13 residues.